One TCR beta chain is described in this entry. This clone was recorded a few times. Its antigen is not yet known. Base qualities are missing; no much larger clone stands one base away. Other DNA sequences from this sample encode an identical CDR3 as well. The data stem from a study of T cell responses to AZD1222 COVID-19 vaccine listed by TCRdb under 2021. Study-wide context: AZD1222 recipients whose second dose came at about 4 weeks and those whose second dose came at about 12 weeks were combined into one group, since spike-specific TCR depth and breadth did not differ between the two schedules. Trial participants were enrolled by age into 18-55, 56-69 and 70-plus year subgroups, with roughly 150, 30 and 60 TCR-sequenced participants respectively. TCR sequencing was performed for 230 to 250 trial participants, of whom roughly 200 were given two doses of AZD1222 and approximately 25 were given two doses of MenACWY control vaccine.

The sample's time point label, in plain terms: baseline before first vaccination. Vaccinee samples were obtained from the UK trials COV001 and COV002, which included a single-blind randomized controlled phase 2/3 trial of AZD1222 (ChAdOx1 nCoV-19) in healthy adults. For TCRbeta chain sequencing, PBMC samples were collected from trial participants at day 0 and at day 28 after the second dose. The study at large found these results: CD4 TCRs associated with the vaccine covered the entire spike protein, and the dominant responses were in regions 160-218 and 743-854. In the small 56-69-year group, the increase in depth fell short of significance, most likely because of low power. Because no samples from the day 14 peak response were available, repertoires could be characterized only after the peak T cell response. Participants were mostly white British and included more females than males, and it was suggested by the authors that clonal diversity may have been underestimated. Reportedly, close to half of the unique spike-specific TCRs recognized epitopes lying outside the regions that are mutated in the B.1.351 and B.1.1.7 variants. Conclusions about previously exposed vaccinees were limited because only six AZD1222 recipients were SARS-CoV-2 seropositive at baseline. After two AZD1222 doses, both the breadth and the depth of spike-specific TCRs were significantly higher than at day 0 and than in MenACWY recipients.

The CDR3 regions of human TCRbeta chains were subjected to immunosequencing. The authors' pipeline ran thus. Repertoire TCRs were matched against a reference library of SARS-CoV-2-specific TCRs generated with the MIRA antigen-specificity platform. Breadth was defined as the fraction of unique TCRs that were SARS-CoV-2-associated. Depth was defined as the fraction of total T cells that were SARS-CoV-2-associated. Using the MIRA data, each spike-specific TCR was assigned both to the spike region to which the TCR was reactive and to a CD4 or CD8 class. Log10-transformed breadth and depth values were compared by one-way ANOVA with Sidak's multiple comparisons tests. Here the immuneACCESS table is served through TCRdb, limited to in-frame sequences with V and J called. Missing clones are a known gap in these copies; in checked studies unresolved V genes cover under half, and the rest lacks a known reason. V and J calls and clone size are copied from that table; D and trimming were computed from the DNA. Counted in this sample were 85,000 to 130,000 clones; approximately 90% of them appeared once. The leading ten clones occupy about 19% of the sample.

Here the sequenced sample was peripheral blood, taken on day 0 of AZD1222 vaccination. The sequence was obtained from an adult in good health.

The DNA sequence is as follows: TGCGCCAGCCGACAGGGGACCGGGGAGCTGTTTTTT. This gives the protein CASRQGTGELFF. Here the chain combines TRBV5-1 and TRBJ2-2; 8 bases in between match TRBD1. From the cysteine up to the phenylalanine, the CDR3 has a length of 12 residues. The sequence is cut down to CDR3 DNA, 36 bases in frame from base 1. Unmatched junction bases come to 1, with V trimmed by 7 bases and J by 5 bases. From the germline V gene, CDR1 is SGHRS and CDR2 is YFSETQ.